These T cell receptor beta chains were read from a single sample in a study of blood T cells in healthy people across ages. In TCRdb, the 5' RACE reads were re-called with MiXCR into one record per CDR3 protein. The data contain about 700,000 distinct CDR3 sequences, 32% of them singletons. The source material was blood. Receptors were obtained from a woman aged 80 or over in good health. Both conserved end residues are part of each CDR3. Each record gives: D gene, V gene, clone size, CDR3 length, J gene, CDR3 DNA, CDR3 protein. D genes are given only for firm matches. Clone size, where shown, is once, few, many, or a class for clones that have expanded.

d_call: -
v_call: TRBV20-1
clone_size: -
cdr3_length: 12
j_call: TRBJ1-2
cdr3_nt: TGCAGTGCTATGGGGGCGAATCTCGGCTACACCTTC
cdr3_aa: CSAMGANLGYTF

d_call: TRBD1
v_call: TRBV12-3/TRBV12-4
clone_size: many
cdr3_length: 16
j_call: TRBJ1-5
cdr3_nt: TGTGCCAGCAGCCCTGGCCGGACAGGGTGGGATCAGCCCCAGCATTTT
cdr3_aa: CASSPGRTGWDQPQHF

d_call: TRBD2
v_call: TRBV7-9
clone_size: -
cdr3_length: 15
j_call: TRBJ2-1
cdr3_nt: TGTGCCAGCAGCTTAGCTCCTAGCGGGGGCTATGAGCAGTTCTTC
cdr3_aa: CASSLAPSGGYEQFF

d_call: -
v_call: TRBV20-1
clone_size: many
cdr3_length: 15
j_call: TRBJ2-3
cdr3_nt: TGCAGTGCAGGGGCTAGCGCGCCTAGCACAGATACGCAGTATTTT
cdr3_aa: CSAGASAPSTDTQYF

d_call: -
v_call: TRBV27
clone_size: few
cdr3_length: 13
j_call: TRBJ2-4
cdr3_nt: TGTGCCAGCAGTTTATCTCCCAAAAACATTCAGTACTTC
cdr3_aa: CASSLSPKNIQYF

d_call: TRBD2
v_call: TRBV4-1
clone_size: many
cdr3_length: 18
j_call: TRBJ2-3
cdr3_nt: TGCGCCAGCAGCCAAGATGTCCAGGGGACTAGCGGCACAGATACGCAGTATTTT
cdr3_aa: CASSQDVQGTSGTDTQYF

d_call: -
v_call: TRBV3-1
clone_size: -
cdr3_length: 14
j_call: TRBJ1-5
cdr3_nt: TGTGCCAGAAGCCAAGATGATAGCAATCAGCCCCAGCATTTT
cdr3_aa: CARSQDDSNQPQHF

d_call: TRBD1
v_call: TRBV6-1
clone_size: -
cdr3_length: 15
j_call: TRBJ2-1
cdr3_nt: TGTGCCAGCACCCACTCATGGCAGGGGACAGAGACCCAGTTCTTC
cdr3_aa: CASTHSWQGTETQFF

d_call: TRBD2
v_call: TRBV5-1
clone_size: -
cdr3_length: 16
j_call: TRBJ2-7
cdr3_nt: TGCGCCAGCAGCCGGGGACTAGCGGGGGCCAGCTACGAGCAGTACTTC
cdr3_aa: CASSRGLAGASYEQYF

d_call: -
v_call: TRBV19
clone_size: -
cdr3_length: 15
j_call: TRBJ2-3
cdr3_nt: TGTGCCAGTAGTCCTTATGGGACGCGAGAAGATACGCAGTATTTT
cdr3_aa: CASSPYGTREDTQYF

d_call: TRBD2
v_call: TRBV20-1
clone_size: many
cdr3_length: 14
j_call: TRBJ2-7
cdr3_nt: TGCAGTGCTAGAGACCCTAGCGGAACCTACGAGCAGTACTTC
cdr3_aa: CSARDPSGTYEQYF

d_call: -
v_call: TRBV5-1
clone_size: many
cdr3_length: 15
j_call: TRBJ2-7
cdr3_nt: TGCGCCAGCAGCGAAGGAGCCTCTTTGTCCTACGAGCAGTACTTC
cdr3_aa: CASSEGASLSYEQYF

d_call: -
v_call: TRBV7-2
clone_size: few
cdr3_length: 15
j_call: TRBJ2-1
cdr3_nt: TGTGCCAGCAGCCCGACGACTAACACGGACAATGAGCAGTTCTTC
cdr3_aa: CASSPTTNTDNEQFF

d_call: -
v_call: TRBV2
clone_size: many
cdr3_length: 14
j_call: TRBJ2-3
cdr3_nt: TGTGCCAGCAGTACTCATCAAGACACAGATACGCAGTATTTT
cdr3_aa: CASSTHQDTDTQYF

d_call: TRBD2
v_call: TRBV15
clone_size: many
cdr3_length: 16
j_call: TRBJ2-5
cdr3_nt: TGTGCCACCAGCTACTCAACTAGCGGGGGCGGGGAGACCCAGTACTTC
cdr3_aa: CATSYSTSGGGETQYF

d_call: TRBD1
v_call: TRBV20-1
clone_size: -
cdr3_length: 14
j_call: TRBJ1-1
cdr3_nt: TGCAGTGCTGGTGGACAGGGGTGGGACACTGAAGCTTTCTTT
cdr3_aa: CSAGGQGWDTEAFF

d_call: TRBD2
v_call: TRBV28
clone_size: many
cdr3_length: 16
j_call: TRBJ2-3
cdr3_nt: TGTGCCAGCAGTTTCCAGCGGGGGGGCCCCGTGGGTACGCAGTATTTT
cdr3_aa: CASSFQRGGPVGTQYF